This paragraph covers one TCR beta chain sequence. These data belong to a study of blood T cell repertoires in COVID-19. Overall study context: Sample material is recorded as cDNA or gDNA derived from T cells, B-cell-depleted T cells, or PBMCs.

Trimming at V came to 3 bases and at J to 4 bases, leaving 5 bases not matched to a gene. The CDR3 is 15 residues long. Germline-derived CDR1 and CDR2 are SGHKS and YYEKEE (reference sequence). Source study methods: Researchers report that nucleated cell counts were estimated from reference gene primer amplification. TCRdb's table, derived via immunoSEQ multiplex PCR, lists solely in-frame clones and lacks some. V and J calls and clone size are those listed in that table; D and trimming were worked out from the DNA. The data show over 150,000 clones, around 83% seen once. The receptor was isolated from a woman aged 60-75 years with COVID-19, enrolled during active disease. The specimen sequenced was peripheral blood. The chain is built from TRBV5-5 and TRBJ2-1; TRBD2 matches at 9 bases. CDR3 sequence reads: CASSSGLARYNEQFF. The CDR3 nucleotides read TGTGCCAGCAGCTCCGGACTAGCGAGATACAATGAGCAGTTCTTC.